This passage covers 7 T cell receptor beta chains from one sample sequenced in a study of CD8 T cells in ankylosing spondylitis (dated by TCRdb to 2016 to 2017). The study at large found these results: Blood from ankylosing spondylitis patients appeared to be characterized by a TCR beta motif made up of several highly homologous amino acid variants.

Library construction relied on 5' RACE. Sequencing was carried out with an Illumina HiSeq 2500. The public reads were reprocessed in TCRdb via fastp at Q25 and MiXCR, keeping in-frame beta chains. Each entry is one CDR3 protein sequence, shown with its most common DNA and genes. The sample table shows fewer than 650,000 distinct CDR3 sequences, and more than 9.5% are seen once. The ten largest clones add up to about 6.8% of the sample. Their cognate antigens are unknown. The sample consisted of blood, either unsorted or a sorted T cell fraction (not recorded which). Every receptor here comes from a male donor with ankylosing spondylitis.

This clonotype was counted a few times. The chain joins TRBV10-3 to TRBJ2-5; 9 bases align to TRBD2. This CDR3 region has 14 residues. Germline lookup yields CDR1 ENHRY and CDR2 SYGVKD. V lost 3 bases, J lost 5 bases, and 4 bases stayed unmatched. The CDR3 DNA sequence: TGTGCCATCAGTGATAGCGGGAGCAGTGAGACCCAGTACTTC. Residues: CAISDSGSSETQYF.

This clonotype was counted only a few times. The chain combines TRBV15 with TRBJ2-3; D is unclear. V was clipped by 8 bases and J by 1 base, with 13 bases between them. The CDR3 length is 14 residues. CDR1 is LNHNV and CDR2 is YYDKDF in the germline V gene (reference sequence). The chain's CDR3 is CATCPRARTDTQYF. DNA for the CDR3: TGTGCCACCTGCCCCCGGGCGCGCACAGATACGCAGTATTTT.

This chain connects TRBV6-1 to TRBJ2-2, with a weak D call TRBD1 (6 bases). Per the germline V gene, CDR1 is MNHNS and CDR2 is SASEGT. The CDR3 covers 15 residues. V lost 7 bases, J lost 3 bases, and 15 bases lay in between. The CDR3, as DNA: TGTGCCAGCAACAGCCGACAGGAAGACACCGGGGAGCTGTTTTTT. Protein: CASNSRQEDTGELFF.

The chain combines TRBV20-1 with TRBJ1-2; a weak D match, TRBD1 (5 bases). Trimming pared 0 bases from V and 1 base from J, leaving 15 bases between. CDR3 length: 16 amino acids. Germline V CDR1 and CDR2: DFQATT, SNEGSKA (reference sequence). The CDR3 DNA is TGCAGTGCTAGAGATCGTCGGGGGATTATTAACTATGGCTACACCTTC. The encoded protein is CSARDRRGIINYGYTF.

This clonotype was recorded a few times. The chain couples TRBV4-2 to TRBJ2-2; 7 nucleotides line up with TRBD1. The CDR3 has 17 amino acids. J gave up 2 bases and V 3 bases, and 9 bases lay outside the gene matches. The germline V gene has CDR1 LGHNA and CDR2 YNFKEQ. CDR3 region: CASSHRLRDSNTGELFF. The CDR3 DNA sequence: TGTGCCAGCAGCCATCGCCTCCGGGACAGTAACACCGGGGAGCTGTTTTTT.

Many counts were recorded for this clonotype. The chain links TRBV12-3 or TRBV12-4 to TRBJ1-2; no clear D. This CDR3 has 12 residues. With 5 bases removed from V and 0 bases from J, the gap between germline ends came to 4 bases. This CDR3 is CASSLPNYGYTF. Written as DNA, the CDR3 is TGTGCCAGCAGTCTCCCTAACTATGGCTACACCTTC.

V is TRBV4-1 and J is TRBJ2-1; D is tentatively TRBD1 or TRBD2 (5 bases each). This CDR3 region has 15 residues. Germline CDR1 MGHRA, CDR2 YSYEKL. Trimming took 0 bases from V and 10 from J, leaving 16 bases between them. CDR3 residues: CASSQDWDPRGEQFF. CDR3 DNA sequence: TGCGCCAGCAGCCAAGACTGGGACCCAAGGGGAGAGCAGTTCTTC.